The sequence of this TCR beta chain was determined in a study of early stage breast cancer tumors. Tissue for this sample was collected 2-4 cm from the breast tumor. Germline lookup yields CDR1 SGHTA and CDR2 FQGNSA. There are 18 residues in the CDR3. V lost 5 bases to trimming and J lost 6 bases; unmatched junction nucleotides: 17. Assay used: immunoSEQ multiplex PCR; TCRdb lists only in-frame clones, some missing. The sample holds about 1,600 clones, around 75% seen once. The material sequenced was normal breast tissue next to the tumor. The TCR comes from a person in their 70s with breast cancer. The V call is TRBV7-2, the J call TRBJ2-5, with 11 bases that match TRBD2. The CDR3 is CASSLNSGGATLIKTQYF. The CDR3 DNA reads as TGTGCCAGCAGCCTGAATAGCGGGGGGGCCACGCTCATAAAGACCCAGTACTTC.